Presented here are 10 T cell receptor beta chains from one specimen sequenced in a study of regulatory and conventional T cells in RAG deficiency. Genomic DNA came from blood regulatory T cells gated CD4+ CD25-high CD127-low. TCRdb's table, derived via immunoSEQ multiplex PCR, lists solely in-frame clones and lacks some. The sample lists roughly 30,000 clones; 80% to 95% were seen once. Another study also made use of these data, one on regulatory T cells. From that second work: Primers: 52 TRBV forward and 13 TRBJ reverse.

The specimen sequenced was Tregs sorted from blood. Source of these receptors: a human donor in good health.

This clone was observed a single time. The rearrangement uses TRBV7-2 and TRBJ2-1; TRBD2 agrees at 7 bases. Per germline, CDR1 SGHTA and CDR2 FQGNSA. The length of the CDR3 is 17 residues. J gave up 5 bases and V 3 bases, and 13 bases lay outside the gene matches. CDR3 sequence: CASSLGPGRGRNNEQFF. For the CDR3, the DNA is TGTGCCAGCAGCTTGGGGCCAGGGAGGGGAAGGAACAATGAGCAGTTCTTC.

The rearrangement links TRBV10-1 to TRBJ2-3, with 10 bases matching TRBD1. Germline V gives CDR1 WNHNN, CDR2 SYGVQD (reference sequence). The CDR3 loop spans 14 amino acids. The J segment lost 6 bases and the V segment lost 5 bases, leaving 5 bases of the junction unmatched. The CDR3 spells CASSTGTGVDTQYF. The CDR3 coding sequence is TGCGCCAGCAGTACCGGGACAGGGGTCGATACGCAGTATTTT.

This clone was seen just once. The V call is TRBV18, the J call TRBJ2-1; TRBD1 agrees at 12 bases. The V gene's germline CDR1 is KGHSH and CDR2 LQKENI. The CDR3 covers 17 residues. Germline trimming cut 4 bases from V and 4 bases from J; bases unmatched to any gene: 8. CDR3 in amino acids: CASSHRGGQGAYNEQFF. The CDR3 region has the DNA TGTGCCAGCTCACACAGAGGGGGACAGGGGGCTTACAATGAGCAGTTCTTC. The variable domain in full, with the rest retrieved from reference TRBV18 and TRBJ2-1, is NAGVMQNPRHLVRRRGQEARLRCSPMKGHSHVYWYRQLPEEGLKFMVYLQKENIIDESGMPKERFSAEFPKEGPSILRIQQVVRGDSAAYFCASSHRGGQGAYNEQFFGPGTRLTVL.

The V call is TRBV6-5, the J call TRBJ2-3; perhaps TRBD2 as D (5 bases). Trimming took off 2 bases at V and 0 bases at J, with 12 bases between the two ends. CDR3 length: 16 residues. Germline V lookup: CDR1 MNHEY, CDR2 SVGAGI. The CDR3 DNA follows: TGTGCCAGCAGTTACGTGAGGGCCTCTAGCACAGATACGCAGTATTTT. It codes for CASSYVRASSTDTQYF.

V and J are TRBV9 and TRBJ1-6, with D hard to call. V lost 2 bases and J lost 0, with 12 bases in between. Looked up from germline, CDR1 is SGDLS and CDR2 is YYNGEE. This CDR3 contains 17 residues. The CDR3 protein is CASSVSGVSSYNSPLHF. The CDR3 DNA follows: TGTGCCAGCAGCGTCTCTGGTGTCAGCTCCTATAATTCACCCCTCCACTTT.

This rearrangement joins TRBV2 to TRBJ1-5, with TRBD1 identical over 7 bases. J gave up 4 bases and V 6 bases, and 6 bases lay outside the gene matches. CDR1 and CDR2 (germline): SNHLY, FYNNEI. This CDR3 has 14 residues. The CDR3 is CASRFTGVNQPQHF. DNA for the CDR3: TGTGCCAGCAGATTCACAGGGGTTAATCAGCCCCAGCATTTT. The full variable domain, completed using reference TRBV2 and TRBJ1-5, is EPEVTQTPSHQVTQMGQEVILRCVPISNHLYFYWYRQILGQKVEFLVSFYNNEISEKSEIFDDQFSVERPDGSNFTLKIRSTKLEDSAMYFCASRFTGVNQPQHFGDGTRLSIL.

The chain joins TRBV7-9 to TRBJ1-4; no definite D call. The germline V gene has CDR1 SEHNR and CDR2 FQNEAQ (reference sequence). V was trimmed by 1 base and J by 8 bases, leaving 17 bases between them. The CDR3 contains 16 residues. CDR3 loop: CASSLGALPTGEKLFF. Written as DNA, the CDR3 is TGTGCCAGCAGCTTAGGGGCTCTGCCGACGGGAGAAAAACTGTTTTTT.

This chain links TRBV28 with TRBJ2-2, with a weak D call TRBD2 (7 bases). The CDR3 length is 16 residues. CDR1 MDHEN and CDR2 SYDVKM come from the germline V gene. Trimming removed 6 bases from V and 6 bases from J, with 20 bases in between. CDR3 region: CASRNRGRGKAGELFF. The CDR3 DNA sequence: TGTGCCAGCAGGAATCGGGGGCGGGGGAAGGCCGGGGAGCTGTTTTTT. The complete variable domain, with remaining parts taken from reference TRBV28 and TRBJ2-2, reads DVKVTQSSRYLVKRTGEKVFLECVQDMDHENMFWYRQDPGLGLRLIYFSYDVKMKEKGDIPEGYSVSREKKERFSLILESASTNQTSMYLCASRNRGRGKAGELFFGEGSRLTVL.

This clone was observed a handful of times. V gene TRBV28 combines with J gene TRBJ2-3; D gene uncertain. This CDR3 is built from 13 residues. Germline values: CDR1 MDHEN, CDR2 SYDVKM. Trimming pared 2 bases from V and 2 bases from J, leaving 5 bases between. CDR3 protein: CASSLSDTDTQYF. The CDR3 DNA sequence: TGTGCCAGCAGTTTAAGTGACACAGATACGCAGTATTTT.

This sequence joins TRBV4-2 and TRBJ1-4; TRBD1 agrees at 10 bases. CDR1 and CDR2 from the germline V gene are LGHNA and YNFKEQ. The CDR3 has 19 amino acids. The V gene end was trimmed by 4 bases and the J gene end by 8 bases; junction bases not matched to a gene: 19. CDR3 sequence: CASSRPDGTGEVPGEKLFF. In DNA, the CDR3 is TGTGCCAGCAGCCGCCCTGACGGGACAGGGGAGGTGCCGGGGGAAAAACTGTTTTTT.